These 9 T cell receptor beta chains share one sample of origin, sequenced in a study of blood T cells in healthy people across ages. Combining a sample-barcoded 5' primer with a J-beta primer mix, a second PCR ran for 7 to 11 cycles. Via MiXCR, TCRdb re-called the 5' RACE reads, giving one row per CDR3 protein. The sample holds roughly 800,000 distinct CDR3 sequences, more than 25% seen once. A further study also used this sample, focusing on T cells of mothers and their children.

Specimen: blood. These TCRs come from a boy aged 5 to 17 in good health.

The rearrangement uses TRBV13 and TRBJ1-1, with a tentative D call TRBD1 (5 bases). Germline CDR1 is PRHDT and CDR2 is FYEKMQ (reference sequence). Between the trimmed V and J ends, which lost 5 bases and 1 base, there was a span of 14 bases. The CDR3 is 15 amino acids. The CDR3 nucleotides read TGTGCCAGCAGCCGTGCGGGGCAGGGGAACACTGAAGCTTTCTTT. It codes for CASSRAGQGNTEAFF. Combining the CDR3 with reference TRBV13 and TRBJ1-1 gives the whole variable domain AAGVIQSPRHLIKEKRETATLKCYPIPRHDTVYWYQQGPGQDPQFLISFYEKMQSDKGSIPDRFSAQQFSDYHSELNMSSLELGDSALYFCASSRAGQGNTEAFFGQGTRLTVV.

This clonotype was observed many times. The chain joins TRBV25-1 to TRBJ2-5, with 7 positions matching TRBD1. CDR1 is MGHDK, CDR2 SYGVNS, per germline. V shed 5 bases and J 2 bases; nucleotides not matched to a gene: 5. The length of the CDR3 is 14 residues. CDR3 protein: CASSTPGQQETQYF. The CDR3 region has the DNA TGTGCCAGCAGTACTCCGGGACAGCAAGAGACCCAGTACTTC.

This clonotype was counted a few times. The rearrangement links TRBV3-1 to TRBJ1-4, with a possible D match to TRBD1 (6 bases). Germline assignment: CDR1 LGHDT and CDR2 YNNKEL (reference sequence). V gave up 0 bases and J gave up 7 bases, with 12 bases separating them. The CDR3 loop spans 15 amino acids. The CDR3 DNA reads as TGTGCCAGCAGCCAAGATTTCAAGGGGGGTGAAAAACTGTTTTTT. Translated, it gives CASSQDFKGGEKLFF.

This clonotype was counted a few times. The chain has TRBV19 and TRBJ1-1, with 7 positions matching TRBD1. The CDR3 totals 14 residues. Germline CDR1 reads LNHDA; CDR2 reads SQIVND (reference sequence). V was pared by 7 bases and J by 5 bases, with 10 bases of the junction left unmatched. The chain's CDR3 is CASIPGHRGTEAFF. Here the CDR3 DNA reads TGTGCCAGTATACCCGGACACAGGGGTACTGAAGCTTTCTTT.

V and J are TRBV7-2 and TRBJ2-5, with D possibly being TRBD2 (7 bases). Trimming shortened V by 7 bases and J by 5 bases, and 17 bases separated the two germline ends. The CDR3 length is 14 residues. In germline, CDR1 is SGHTA, CDR2 FQGNSA. CDR3 residues: CASTMGGLRETQYF. CDR3 bases: TGTGCCAGCACCATGGGGGGGCTTCGGGAGACCCAGTACTTC. Using reference TRBV7-2 and TRBJ2-5 for the parts outside the CDR3, the full variable domain is GAGVSQSPSNKVTEKGKDVELRCDPISGHTALYWYRQSLGQGLEFLIYFQGNSAPDKSGLPSDRFSAERTGGSVSTLTIQRTQQEDSAVYLCASTMGGLRETQYFGPGTRLLVL.

The chain recombines TRBV5-5 with TRBJ2-1; TRBD1 aligns across 8 bases. Germline CDR1 is SGHKS and CDR2 is YYEKEE (reference sequence). This CDR3 has 15 amino acids. Trimming took 4 bases from V and 9 from J; bases not matched to a gene: 12. CDR3 DNA: TGTGCCAGCAGCCCGGACAGGGTCCTGGTTAGTGAGCAGTTCTTC. Translation gives CASSPDRVLVSEQFF.

This clonotype was recorded a few times. The CDR3, as DNA: TGCAGTGCTGGGGGACTAGCGGGGGGTCGTTACAATGAGCAGTTCTTC. Translation: CSAGGLAGGRYNEQFF. This chain uses TRBV20-1 with TRBJ2-1, with 15 bases fitting TRBD2. The junction had 6 bases not matched to a gene; V was cut back by 5 bases and J by 4 bases. The CDR3 consists of 16 residues. The germline V gene encodes CDR1 DFQATT and CDR2 SNEGSKA (reference sequence).

The gene calls are TRBV15 and TRBJ2-5, with 7 bases fitting TRBD2. V lost 1 base to trimming and J lost 5 bases; unmatched junction nucleotides: 13. The germline V gene has CDR1 LNHNV and CDR2 YYDKDF (reference sequence). The CDR3 contains 17 residues. This CDR3 is CATSRGGERGIRETQYF. The CDR3 bases are TGTGCCACCAGCAGAGGCGGCGAGCGGGGTATTAGGGAGACCCAGTACTTC.

This clonotype was counted between two and nine times. The CDR3 DNA is TGTGCCTGGAGTGTTGGTGGGGGCAATCAGCCCCAGCATTTT. Residues: CAWSVGGGNQPQHF. This rearrangement joins TRBV30 to TRBJ1-5, with unresolved D. Germline V gives CDR1 GTSNPN, CDR2 SVGIG (reference sequence). The CDR3 loop spans 14 amino acids. The V end was cut by 0 bases, the J end by 2 bases, with 8 bases between.